The rows below give T cell receptor beta chains drawn from one sample of a study of vaccination effects on CD4 cells after COVID-19. Antigens of these TCRs are unknown. The assay was immunoSEQ multiplex PCR, and TCRdb's table has in-frame clones only and misses some. The sample includes tens of thousands of clones, around 75% of them seen just once. This material consisted of CD4+ T cells from PBMCs cultured with SARS-CoV-2 spike peptides, taken before COVID-19 vaccination. The source of these receptors is a human donor who received a COVID-19 vaccine. CDR3s include the opening cysteine and the closing phenylalanine or tryptophan. The D gene is left open where the match is weak. A clone size is listed for some rows: how often the clone was seen (once, few, many), or a class if it is expanded.

v_gene: TRBV12-5
abundance: -
j_gene: TRBJ2-1
d_gene: -
CDR3nt: TGTGCTAGTGGCTCAAGGGTAGCGGCTTCCGACCTGAATGAGCAGTTCTTC
CDR3aa: CASGSRVAASDLNEQFF

v_gene: TRBV7-2
abundance: -
j_gene: TRBJ2-2
d_gene: -
CDR3nt: TGTGCCAGCAGCTTAGACGGTGGCACCGGGGAGCTGTTTTTT
CDR3aa: CASSLDGGTGELFF

v_gene: TRBV7-9
abundance: -
j_gene: TRBJ2-1
d_gene: -
CDR3nt: TGTGCCAGCGGTAGGCGGGGTCCAGAGAATGAGCAGTTCTTC
CDR3aa: CASGRRGPENEQFF

v_gene: TRBV20-1
abundance: -
j_gene: TRBJ1-1
d_gene: -
CDR3nt: TGCGGGGGACATATGAACACTGAAGCTTTCTTT
CDR3aa: CGGHMNTEAFF

v_gene: TRBV4-1
abundance: -
j_gene: TRBJ1-2
d_gene: -
CDR3nt: TGCGCCAGCAGCCAAGATCTAGGTGGCTACACCTTC
CDR3aa: CASSQDLGGYTF

v_gene: TRBV15
abundance: -
j_gene: TRBJ2-7
d_gene: -
CDR3nt: TGTGCCACCAGCAGGGACAGACTTTCCACCCGCGAGCAGTACTTC
CDR3aa: CATSRDRLSTREQYF

v_gene: TRBV12-3/TRBV12-4
abundance: -
j_gene: TRBJ2-7
d_gene: -
CDR3nt: TGTGCCAGCAGTTTAGACCGTGCCTACGAGCAGTACTTC
CDR3aa: CASSLDRAYEQYF

v_gene: TRBV10-3
abundance: few
j_gene: TRBJ1-6
d_gene: -
CDR3nt: TGTGCCATCAGATCAGGGCGGGCTAATTCACCCCTCCACTTT
CDR3aa: CAIRSGRANSPLHF

v_gene: TRBV19
abundance: -
j_gene: TRBJ2-3
d_gene: TRBD2
CDR3nt: TGTGCCAGTAGTGAGACTAGCGGGGGCGGCAGTGATACGCAGTATTTT
CDR3aa: CASSETSGGGSDTQYF

v_gene: TRBV27
abundance: -
j_gene: TRBJ1-4
d_gene: -
CDR3nt: TGTGCCAGCATCCCGCAGGGTTTTGAAAAACTGTTTTTT
CDR3aa: CASIPQGFEKLFF